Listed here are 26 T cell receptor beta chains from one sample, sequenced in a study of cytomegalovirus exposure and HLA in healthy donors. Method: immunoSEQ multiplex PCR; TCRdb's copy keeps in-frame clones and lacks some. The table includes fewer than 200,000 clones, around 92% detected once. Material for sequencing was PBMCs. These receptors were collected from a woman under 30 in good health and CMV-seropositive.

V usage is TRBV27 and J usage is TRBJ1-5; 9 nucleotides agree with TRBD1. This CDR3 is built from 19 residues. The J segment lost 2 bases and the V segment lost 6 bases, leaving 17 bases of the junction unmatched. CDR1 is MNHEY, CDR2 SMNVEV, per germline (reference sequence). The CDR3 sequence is CASSPRPGTGTGGNQPQHF. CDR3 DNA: TGTGCCAGCAGCCCCCGTCCCGGGACAGGGACCGGGGGCAATCAGCCCCAGCATTTT.

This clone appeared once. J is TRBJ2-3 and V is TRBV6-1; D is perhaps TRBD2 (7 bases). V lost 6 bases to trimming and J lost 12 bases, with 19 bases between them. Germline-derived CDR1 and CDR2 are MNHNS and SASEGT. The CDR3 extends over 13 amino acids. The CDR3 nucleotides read TGTGCCAGCAGCCAGCTAGGGGGGGCCCTTCAGTATTTT. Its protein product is CASSQLGGALQYF.

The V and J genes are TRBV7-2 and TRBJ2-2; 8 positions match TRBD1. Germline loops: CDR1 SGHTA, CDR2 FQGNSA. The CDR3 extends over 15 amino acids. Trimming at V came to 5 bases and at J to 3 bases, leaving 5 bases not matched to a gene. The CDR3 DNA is TGTGCCAGCAGCCAGCAGGGGGCGCACACCGGGGAGCTGTTTTTT. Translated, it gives CASSQQGAHTGELFF. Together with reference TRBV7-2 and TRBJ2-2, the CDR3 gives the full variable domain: GAGVSQSPSNKVTEKGKDVELRCDPISGHTALYWYRQSLGQGLEFLIYFQGNSAPDKSGLPSDRFSAERTGGSVSTLTIQRTQQEDSAVYLCASSQQGAHTGELFFGEGSRLTVL.

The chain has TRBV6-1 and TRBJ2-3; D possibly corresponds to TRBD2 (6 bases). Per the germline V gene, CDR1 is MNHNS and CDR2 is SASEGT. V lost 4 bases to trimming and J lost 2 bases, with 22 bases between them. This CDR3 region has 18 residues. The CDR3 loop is CASSALGSGSGITDTQYF. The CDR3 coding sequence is TGTGCCAGCAGTGCCCTTGGGAGTGGTAGCGGAATCACAGATACGCAGTATTTT.

The CDR3 reads CASSEPNSYNEQFF. CDR3 DNA sequence: TGTGCCAGCAGTGAGCCGAACTCCTACAATGAGCAGTTCTTC. The chain carries TRBV27 and TRBJ2-1; no definite D call. With 5 bases removed from V and 0 bases from J, the gap between germline ends came to 8 bases. The germline V gene encodes CDR1 MNHEY and CDR2 SMNVEV (reference sequence). This CDR3 contains 14 residues.

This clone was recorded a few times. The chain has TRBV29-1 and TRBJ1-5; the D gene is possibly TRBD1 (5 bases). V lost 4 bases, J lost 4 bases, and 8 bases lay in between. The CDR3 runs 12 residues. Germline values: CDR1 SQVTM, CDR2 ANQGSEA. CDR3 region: CSVGGRNQPQHF. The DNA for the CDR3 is TGCAGCGTTGGGGGCCGGAATCAGCCCCAGCATTTT. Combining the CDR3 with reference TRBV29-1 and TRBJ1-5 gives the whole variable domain SAVISQKPSRDICQRGTSLTIQCQVDSQVTMMFWYRQQPGQSLTLIATANQGSEATYESGFVIDKFPISRPNLTFSTLTVSNMSPEDSSIYLCSVGGRNQPQHFGDGTRLSIL.

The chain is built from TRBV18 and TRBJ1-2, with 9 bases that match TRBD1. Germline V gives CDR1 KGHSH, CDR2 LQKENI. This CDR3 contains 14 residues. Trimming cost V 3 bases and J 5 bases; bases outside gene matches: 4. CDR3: CASSPWTGDYGYTF. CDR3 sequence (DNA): TGTGCCAGCTCACCCTGGACAGGGGATTATGGCTACACCTTC.

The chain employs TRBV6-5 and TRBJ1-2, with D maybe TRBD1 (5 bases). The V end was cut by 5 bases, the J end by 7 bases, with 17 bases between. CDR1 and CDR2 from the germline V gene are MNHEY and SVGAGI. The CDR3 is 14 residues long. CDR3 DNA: TGTGCCAGCAGTGGCTTGGCTGGGGCGAGTGGCTACACCTTC. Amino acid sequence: CASSGLAGASGYTF.

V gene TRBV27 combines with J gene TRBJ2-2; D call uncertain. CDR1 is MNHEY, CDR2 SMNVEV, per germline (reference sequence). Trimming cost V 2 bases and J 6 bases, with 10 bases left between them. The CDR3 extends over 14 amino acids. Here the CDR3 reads CASSLRANPGELFF. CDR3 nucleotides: TGTGCCAGCAGTTTACGAGCGAATCCCGGGGAGCTGTTTTTT.

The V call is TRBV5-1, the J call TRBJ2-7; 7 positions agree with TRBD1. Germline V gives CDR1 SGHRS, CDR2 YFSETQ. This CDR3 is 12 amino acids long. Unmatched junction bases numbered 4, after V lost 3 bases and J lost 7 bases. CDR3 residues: CASSSTGWEQYF. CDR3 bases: TGCGCCAGCAGCTCGACAGGGTGGGAGCAGTACTTC.

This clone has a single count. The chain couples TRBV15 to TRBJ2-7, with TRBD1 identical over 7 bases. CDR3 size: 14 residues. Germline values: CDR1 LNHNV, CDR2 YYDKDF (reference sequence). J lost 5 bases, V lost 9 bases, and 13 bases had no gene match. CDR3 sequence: CATGERQGRDEQYF. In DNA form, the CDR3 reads TGTGCCACGGGGGAAAGACAGGGCCGGGACGAGCAGTACTTC.

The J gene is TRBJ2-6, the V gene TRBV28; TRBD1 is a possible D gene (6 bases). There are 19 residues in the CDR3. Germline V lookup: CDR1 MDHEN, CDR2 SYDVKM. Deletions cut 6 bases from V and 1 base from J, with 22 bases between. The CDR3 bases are TGTGCCAGCAGAGAAACCAGGGGTAGTATCGGGTCTGGGGCCAACGTCCTGACTTTC. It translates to CASRETRGSIGSGANVLTF.

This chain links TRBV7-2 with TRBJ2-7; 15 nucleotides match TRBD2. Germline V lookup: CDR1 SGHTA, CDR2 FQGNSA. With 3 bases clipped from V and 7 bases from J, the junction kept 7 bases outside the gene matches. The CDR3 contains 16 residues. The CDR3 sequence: CASSFGGLAGGNEQYF. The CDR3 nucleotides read TGTGCCAGCAGCTTCGGAGGACTAGCGGGAGGGAATGAGCAGTACTTC.

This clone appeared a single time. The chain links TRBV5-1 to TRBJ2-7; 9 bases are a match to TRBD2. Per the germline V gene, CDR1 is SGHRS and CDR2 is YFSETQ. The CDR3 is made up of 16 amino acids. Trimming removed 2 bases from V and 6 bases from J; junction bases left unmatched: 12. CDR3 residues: CASSLDNLAGLGEQYF. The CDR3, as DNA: TGCGCCAGCAGCTTAGATAACCTAGCGGGGTTGGGCGAGCAGTACTTC.

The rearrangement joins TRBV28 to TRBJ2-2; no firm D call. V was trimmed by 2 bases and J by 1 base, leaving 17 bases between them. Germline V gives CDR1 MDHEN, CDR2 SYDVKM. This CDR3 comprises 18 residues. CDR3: CASSLIRSGRKNTGELFF. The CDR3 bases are TGTGCCAGCAGTTTAATTCGTTCGGGTCGGAAGAACACCGGGGAGCTGTTTTTT.

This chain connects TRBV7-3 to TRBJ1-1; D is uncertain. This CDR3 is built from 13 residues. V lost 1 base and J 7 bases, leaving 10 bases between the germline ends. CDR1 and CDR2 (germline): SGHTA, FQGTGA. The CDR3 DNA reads TGTGCCAGCAGCTTAATAGAGGGCAGTGAAGCTTTCTTT. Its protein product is CASSLIEGSEAFF.

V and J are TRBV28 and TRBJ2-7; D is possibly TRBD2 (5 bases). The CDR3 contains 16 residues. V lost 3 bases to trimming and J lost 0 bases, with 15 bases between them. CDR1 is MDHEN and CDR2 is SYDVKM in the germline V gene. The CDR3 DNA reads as TGTGCCAGCAGTTTGGGCCTCACTAGTACCTCCTACGAGCAGTACTTC. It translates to CASSLGLTSTSYEQYF.

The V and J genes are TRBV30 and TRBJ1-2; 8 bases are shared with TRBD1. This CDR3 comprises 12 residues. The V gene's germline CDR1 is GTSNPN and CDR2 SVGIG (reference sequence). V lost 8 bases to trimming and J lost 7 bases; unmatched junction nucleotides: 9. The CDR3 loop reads CAGGQGALGYTF. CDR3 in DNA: TGTGCCGGAGGCCAGGGGGCGCTTGGCTACACCTTC.

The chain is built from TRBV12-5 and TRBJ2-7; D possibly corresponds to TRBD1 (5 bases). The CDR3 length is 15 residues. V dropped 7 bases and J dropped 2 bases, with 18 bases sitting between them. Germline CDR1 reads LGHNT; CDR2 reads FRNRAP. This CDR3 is CASALGAGLTYEQYF. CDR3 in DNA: TGTGCTAGTGCCCTTGGGGCAGGTCTTACCTACGAGCAGTACTTC.

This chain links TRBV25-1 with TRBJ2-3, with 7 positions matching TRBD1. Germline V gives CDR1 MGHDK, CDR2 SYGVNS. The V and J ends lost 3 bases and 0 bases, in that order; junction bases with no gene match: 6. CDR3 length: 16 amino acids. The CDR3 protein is CASSDSEGASTDTQYF. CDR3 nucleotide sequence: TGTGCCAGCAGTGACTCAGAGGGGGCTAGCACAGATACGCAGTATTTT.

CDR3 protein: CANRQNTEAFF. In DNA, the CDR3 is TGTGCCAATAGACAGAACACTGAAGCTTTCTTT. This sequence joins TRBV30 and TRBJ1-1; D uncertain. Trimming took off 8 bases at V and 1 base at J, with 8 bases between the two ends. CDR1 GTSNPN and CDR2 SVGIG come from the germline V gene (reference sequence). CDR3 length: 11 amino acids.

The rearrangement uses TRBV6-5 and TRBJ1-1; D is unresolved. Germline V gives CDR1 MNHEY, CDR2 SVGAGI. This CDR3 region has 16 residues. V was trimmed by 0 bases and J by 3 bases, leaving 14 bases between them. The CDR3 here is CASSYSFYAEDTEAFF. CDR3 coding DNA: TGTGCCAGCAGTTACTCGTTCTACGCCGAGGACACTGAAGCTTTCTTT.

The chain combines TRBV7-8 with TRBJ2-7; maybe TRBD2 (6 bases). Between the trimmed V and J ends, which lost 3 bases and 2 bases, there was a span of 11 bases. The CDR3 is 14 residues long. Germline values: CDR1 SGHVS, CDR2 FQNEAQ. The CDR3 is CASSFYTGAYEQYF. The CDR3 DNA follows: TGTGCCAGCAGCTTTTATACGGGAGCCTACGAGCAGTACTTC.

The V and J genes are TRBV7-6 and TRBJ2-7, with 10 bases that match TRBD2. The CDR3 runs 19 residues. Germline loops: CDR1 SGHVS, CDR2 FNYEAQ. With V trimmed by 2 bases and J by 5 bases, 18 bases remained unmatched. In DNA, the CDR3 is TGTGCCAGCAGCTTACCTGCGTACCGGACAGGGACTAGCGAGGACGAGCAGTACTTC. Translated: CASSLPAYRTGTSEDEQYF.

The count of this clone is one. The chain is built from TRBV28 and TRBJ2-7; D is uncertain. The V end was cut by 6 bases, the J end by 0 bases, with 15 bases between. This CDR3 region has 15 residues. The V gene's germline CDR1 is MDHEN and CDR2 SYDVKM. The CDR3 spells CASSPLLVGSYEQYF. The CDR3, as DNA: TGTGCCAGCAGCCCCCTTCTAGTCGGCTCCTACGAGCAGTACTTC.

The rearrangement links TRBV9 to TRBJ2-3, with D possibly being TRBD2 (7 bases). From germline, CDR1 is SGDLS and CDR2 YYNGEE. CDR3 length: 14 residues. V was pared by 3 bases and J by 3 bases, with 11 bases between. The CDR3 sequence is CASSAEGGTDTQYF. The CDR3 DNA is TGTGCCAGCAGCGCGGAGGGGGGGACAGATACGCAGTATTTT.